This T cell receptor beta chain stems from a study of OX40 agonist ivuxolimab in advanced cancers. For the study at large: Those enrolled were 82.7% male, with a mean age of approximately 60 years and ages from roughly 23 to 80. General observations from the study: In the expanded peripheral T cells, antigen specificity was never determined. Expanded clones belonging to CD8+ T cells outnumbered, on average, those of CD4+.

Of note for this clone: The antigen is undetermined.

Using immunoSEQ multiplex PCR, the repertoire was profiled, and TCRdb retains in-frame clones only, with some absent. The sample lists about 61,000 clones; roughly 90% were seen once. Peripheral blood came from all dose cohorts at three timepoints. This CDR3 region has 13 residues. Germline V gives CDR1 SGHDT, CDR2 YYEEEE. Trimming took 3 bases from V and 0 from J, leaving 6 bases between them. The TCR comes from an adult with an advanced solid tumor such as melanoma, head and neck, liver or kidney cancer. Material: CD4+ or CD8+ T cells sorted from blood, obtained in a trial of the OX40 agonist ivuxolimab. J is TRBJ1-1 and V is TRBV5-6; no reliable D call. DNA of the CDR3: TGTGCCAGCAGCTATGACCTGAACACTGAAGCTTTCTTT. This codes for CASSYDLNTEAFF. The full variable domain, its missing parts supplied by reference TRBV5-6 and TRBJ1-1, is DAGVTQSPTHLIKTRGQQVTLRCSPKSGHDTVSWYQQALGQGPQFIFQYYEEEERQRGNFPDRFSGHQFPNYSSELNVNALLLGDSALYLCASSYDLNTEAFFGQGTRLTVV.